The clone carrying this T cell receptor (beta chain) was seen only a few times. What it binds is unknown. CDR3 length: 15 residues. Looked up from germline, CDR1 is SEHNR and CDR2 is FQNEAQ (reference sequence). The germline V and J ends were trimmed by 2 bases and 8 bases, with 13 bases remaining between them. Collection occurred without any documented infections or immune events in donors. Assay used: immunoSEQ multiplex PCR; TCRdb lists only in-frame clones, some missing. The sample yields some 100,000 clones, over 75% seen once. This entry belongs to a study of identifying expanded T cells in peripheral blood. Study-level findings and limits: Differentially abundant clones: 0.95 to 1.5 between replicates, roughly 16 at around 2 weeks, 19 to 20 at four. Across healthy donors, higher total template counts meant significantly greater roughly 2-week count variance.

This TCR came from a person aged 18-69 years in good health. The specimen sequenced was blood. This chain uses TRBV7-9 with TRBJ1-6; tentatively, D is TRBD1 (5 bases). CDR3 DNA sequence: TGTGCCAGCAGCTTACGGCAGGGAATCTATTCACCCCTCCACTTT. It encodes CASSLRQGIYSPLHF.